This T cell receptor (beta chain) was documented in a study of shared clonotypes between healthy human individuals. Study-wide results and caveats: Some naive CD4 clonotypes, about 5.5%, turned up in common across a handful of donors. Clonotypes shared by all four sorted-subset donors had higher generation probabilities than non-shared clonotypes.

Deletions cut 0 bases from V and 2 bases from J, with 14 bases between. The CDR3 length is 16 residues. CDR1 LGHNA and CDR2 YSLEER come from the germline V gene. Points on this clone: Its antigen is currently unknown.

The CD8 memory fraction combined CD45RO+ cells with TemRA cells (CCR7-negative CD45RA+). In the sorted-subset replicate PCRs, 150 to 250 ng DNA, some 30,000 T cell genomes, was used. The table came from immunoSEQ multiplex PCR; TCRdb's copy has only in-frame clones and leaves some out. Of around 690,000 clones listed, about nine tenths are singletons. This clonotype was obtained from a man in his late teens or twenties in good health. Some clones in this sample may be carry-over from other donors' samples. What was sequenced was memory CD8+ T cells from PBMCs. Subset meaning: CD45RO+ cells pooled with CCR7-negative TemRA cells. The rearrangement uses TRBV4-3 and TRBJ2-7, with D perhaps matching TRBD1 (5 bases). CDR3 nucleotides: TGCGCCAGCAGCCAAGATCTAGGGCAGGGCCCCTACGAGCAGTACTTC. Encoded protein: CASSQDLGQGPYEQYF.